A selection of T cell receptor beta chains follows, all from one sample in a study of yellow fever vaccine responses in identical twins. TCRdb re-called the RT-PCR reads through MiXCR, storing one row per CDR3 protein. The table includes more than 2,500 distinct CDR3 sequences, approximately 90% detected once. The specimen was T cells from blood (PBMCs), unsorted or a sorted subset (not recorded which), collected before or after yellow fever vaccination (not recorded which). The source of these receptors is a woman younger than 35 who received the yellow fever vaccine. Each CDR3 is given with its conserved first and last residue. For some rows the clone size is stated as once, few or many, or as a class when expanded; others skip it.

v_call | clone_size | cdr3_aa
TRBV7-9 | . | CASSPQGDTGELFF
TRBV7-3 | . | CASSLTGRYTEAFF
TRBV18 | . | CASSPAGQETQYF
TRBV29-1 | . | CSGSTGFAEAFF
TRBV5-1 | . | CASSLGTGSYGDEQFF
TRBV4-2 | . | CASSQDPTGQAFSYEQYF
TRBV4-1 | . | CASSQHEGGYTF
TRBV2 | once | CASSYQETQYF
TRBV27 | once | CASSLVGQGTYNSPLHF
TRBV15 | . | CATSRDLAAEGYTF
TRBV29-1 | . | CSVAMGQGIIGTGELFF
TRBV24-1 | . | CATAGTSGTTDTQYF
TRBV11-2 | . | CASSLGPAFEQYF
TRBV10-3 | . | CAGADYTDTQYF
TRBV11-3 | . | CASSLGRSNYGYTF
TRBV10-3 | few | CAISPLRDRGTEAFF
TRBV5-1 | . | CASSLEEGSGNEQFF
TRBV12-3/TRBV12-4 | . | CASSQVGSGYTF
TRBV5-1 | . | CASSFGTSYGYTF
TRBV12-3/TRBV12-4 | few | CASSIVNRYGYTF
TRBV5-1 | . | CASSLIRGTEAFF
TRBV13 | . | CASKSFASGSGNEQFF
TRBV7-2 | . | CASSPSYEQYF
TRBV29-1 | . | CSVDRGPYGYTF
TRBV6-2/TRBV6-3 | . | CASSYSGTEGNYGYTF
TRBV5-1 | . | CASSSGPNNEQFF
TRBV15 | few | CATSSVPSGNMNTEAFF
TRBV2 | . | CASSKSGYEQFF
TRBV7-3 | . | CASSLIPNGGQFF
TRBV11-1 | . | CASSRSSGQETQYF
TRBV29-1 | once | CSPPTETYEQYF
TRBV13 | once | CASNPDGSYNEQFF
TRBV18 | once | CASSPNSGLVNRNEQFF
TRBV6-1 | . | CASRRISGGLLNEQFF
TRBV5-1 | . | CASSLEGPVGETQYF
TRBV5-1 | . | CASSLTATGGSSSVEQYF
TRBV20-1 | . | CSASSGSVGELFF
TRBV27 | . | CASSLPRGDTQYF
TRBV11-2 | . | CASSDIGGTGPNYGYTF
TRBV29-1 | . | CSVEDLAGGRDEQFF
TRBV11-1 | . | CASSAMTGELTYEQYF
TRBV18 | . | CASSPQGALGQPQHF
TRBV28 | . | CASRRSDRPAYEQYF
TRBV4-2 | . | CASSQTSGQNYGYTF
TRBV7-9 | . | CASSLNTYNEQFF
TRBV11-2 | . | CASSLETGSNQPQHF
TRBV6-2/TRBV6-3 | . | CASSLPSDEQFF
TRBV29-1 | . | CSVEKVGQAAYEQYF
TRBV14 | . | CASSQGPGELFF
TRBV19 | . | CASSPRRGGGANQPQHF
TRBV7-9 | once | CASSSRPAGEDEQFF